This T cell receptor beta chain was retrieved from a study of T cells in localized non-small cell lung cancer. General observations from the study: Across samples, adjacent lung featured a median 57 of the top 100 tumor clones.

Assay used: immunoSEQ multiplex PCR; TCRdb lists only in-frame clones, some missing. The sample includes around 30,000 clones, approximately 94% of them seen just once. Turning to this clone: Its antigen is as yet unknown.

The V segment lost 3 bases and the J segment 2 bases; nucleotides outside the gene matches: 4. This CDR3 has 15 amino acids. Per the germline V gene, CDR1 is MNHEY and CDR2 is SVGAGI. The sequence was obtained from a woman aged 40-69 years with stage I lung adenocarcinoma. Sequenced material: peripheral blood, taken before any cancer treatment. This chain uses TRBV6-5 with TRBJ1-3; 7 bases line up with TRBD1. The DNA for the CDR3 is TGTGCCAGCAGTTATTTTCAGGGGGCTGGAAACACCATATATTTT. This gives the protein CASSYFQGAGNTIYF.